This record covers a single T cell receptor beta chain. The table came from immunoSEQ multiplex PCR; TCRdb's copy has only in-frame clones and leaves some out. The data show 850,000 to 1,100,000 clones, 60% to 85% seen once. The data stem from a study of shared clonotypes between healthy human individuals. With V trimmed by 1 base and J by 6 bases, 10 bases remained unmatched. The CDR3 has 16 amino acids. CDR1 is MGHRA and CDR2 is YSYEKL in the germline V gene. The genes are TRBV4-1 and TRBJ2-7, with 9 bases identical to TRBD2. Sequenced input: memory CD4+ T cells from PBMCs. Noted subset: CD45RA-negative fraction. The sequence was obtained from a man in his late teens or twenties in good health. Some clones in this sample may be carry-over from other donors' samples. The chain's CDR3 is CASSQGRGGRAVEQYF. The CDR3 region has the DNA TGCGCCAGCAGCCAAGGGCGGGGCGGGAGGGCCGTCGAGCAGTACTTC.